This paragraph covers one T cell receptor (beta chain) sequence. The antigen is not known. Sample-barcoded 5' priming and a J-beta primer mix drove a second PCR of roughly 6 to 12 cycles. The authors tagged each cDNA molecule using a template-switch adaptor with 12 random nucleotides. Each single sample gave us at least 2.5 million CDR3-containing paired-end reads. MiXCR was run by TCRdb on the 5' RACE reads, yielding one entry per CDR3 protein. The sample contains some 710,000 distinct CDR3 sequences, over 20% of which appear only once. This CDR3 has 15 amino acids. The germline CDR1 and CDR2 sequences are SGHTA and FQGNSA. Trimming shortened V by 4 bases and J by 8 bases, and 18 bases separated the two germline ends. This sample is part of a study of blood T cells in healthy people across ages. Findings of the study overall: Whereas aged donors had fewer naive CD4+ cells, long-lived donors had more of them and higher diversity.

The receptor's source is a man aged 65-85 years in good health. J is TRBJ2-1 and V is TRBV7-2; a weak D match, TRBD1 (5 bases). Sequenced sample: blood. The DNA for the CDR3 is TGTGCCAGCAGCTCCCCTGATAGGGGTTTGGATGAGCAGTTCTTC. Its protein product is CASSSPDRGLDEQFF.